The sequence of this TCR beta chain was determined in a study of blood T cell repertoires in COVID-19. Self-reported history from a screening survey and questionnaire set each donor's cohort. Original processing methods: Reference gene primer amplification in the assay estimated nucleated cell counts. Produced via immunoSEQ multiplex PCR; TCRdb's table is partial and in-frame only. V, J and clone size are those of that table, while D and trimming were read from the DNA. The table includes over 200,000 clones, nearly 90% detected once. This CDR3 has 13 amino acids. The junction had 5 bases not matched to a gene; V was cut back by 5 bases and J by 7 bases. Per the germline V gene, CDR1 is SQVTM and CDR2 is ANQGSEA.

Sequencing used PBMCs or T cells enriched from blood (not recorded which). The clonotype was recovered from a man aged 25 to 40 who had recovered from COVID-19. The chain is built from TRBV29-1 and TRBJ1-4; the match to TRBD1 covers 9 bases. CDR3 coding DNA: TGCAGCGTTAACAGGGGGCTGGGTGAAAAACTGTTTTTT. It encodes CSVNRGLGEKLFF.